This T cell receptor beta chain comes out of a study of regulatory T cells in long-lasting Graves disease (dated by TCRdb to the early 2020s). Looking at the study overall: Persistent Graves' disease was defined as persistently positive TSH receptor autoantibodies together with antithyroid drug treatment for over 5 years. This study used TCR sequencing and RNA sequencing of peripheral blood to compare persistent Graves' disease patients against newly diagnosed Graves' disease patients. The study was conducted in China and was registered as a clinical trial. A total of some 35 samples underwent TCR sequencing: about 13 from persistent and about 20 from newly diagnosed Graves' disease patients. Antithyroid drugs had been taken for 8.5 to 13 years on average by persistent Graves' disease patients in the clinical cohort. Summary of the overall study and its limitations: Sequencing and analysis were restricted to the TCR beta chain. The authors noted that the small sample size was a limitation that may lower accuracy. Persistent patients shared more public clonotypes among themselves (around 2,500) than newly diagnosed patients did (about 970). TRBV28, TRBJ1-2 and TRBJ2-5 were preferentially used in persistent disease, while TRBV20-1 and TRBJ2-1 were favored in newly diagnosed disease. Compared with newly diagnosed patients, persistent Graves' disease patients had lower TCR Shannon entropy and fewer highly expanded clones, which suggests clonal expansion. Peripheral blood alone was examined, since thyroid tissue, which constituted the primary lesion, could not be accessed.

From V the trimming removes 8 bases and from J it removes 7 bases, while the gene matches leave 11 bases of the junction unaccounted for. CDR3 length: 15 amino acids, cysteine to phenylalanine. Here the CDR3 DNA is all that survives: 45 bases in frame from base 1. CDR1 and CDR2, looked up from the germline V gene, are MGHDK and SYGVNS. There are a few counts of this clonotype. Its antigen is still unknown. No quality values exist for individual bases; no much larger clone is one base distant. Libraries were prepared through multiplex PCR. The run used an Illumina HiSeq 4000. iRepertoire HTBI primers and Arm-PCR amplification of CDR3 regions were used to construct TCR beta libraries. Gel purification was performed on PCR products prior to sequencing. The paper's data handling went like this. A total of 60 to 80 TRBV and 14 TRBJ segments were identified across samples and were used for gene usage analysis of CDR3 amino acid clonotypes. COPE and FqMerger were used to merge the filtered high-quality paired reads into contigs. BLAST was used to align contigs to the IMGT TRBV, TRBD and TRBJ reference genes, and CDR3 was defined following IMGT. Any clonotype with a frequency above 0.1% was counted as a highly expanded clone. Repertoire diversity was measured by Shannon entropy, and V-J evenness by the Gini coefficient. A clonotype found in more than one individual was treated as public. Using fastp trimming at Q25 and MiXCR clonotype assembly, TCRdb reanalyzed the public sequencing data and kept in-frame beta chains. When rows share a CDR3 protein, they turn into one entry using the most common DNA and genes. TCRdb's processing, not the study's, gives the V and J calls here. This sample is represented by hundreds of thousands of distinct CDR3 sequences; approximately 29% of them were singletons. The ten largest clones take up about 40% of the sample.

In the paper's terms, the time point label means: persistent/refractory GD, antithyroid drugs over 5 years with positive TRAb. For both TCR sequencing and RNA sequencing, RNA was extracted from PBMCs using TRIzol. Graves' disease was diagnosed according to American Thyroid Association guidelines. Patients for the study were recruited at an endocrinology department in Xi'an, China. Each patient gave approximately 10 milliliters of peripheral blood, collected in an EDTA anticoagulant tube. Ficoll Paque Plus density gradient separation was used to isolate PBMCs, and no further T cell sorting was performed. An Agilent 2100 Bioanalyzer and agarose gel were used to assess RNA quality, and a NanoDrop 2000 was used to measure RNA concentration.

The sample was peripheral blood mononuclear cells (PBMCs), taken when the disease was refractory, from a patient treated with antithyroid drugs. The origin of this receptor is a female donor with Graves disease. Recombination joined TRBV25-1 with TRBJ1-6; 7 middle bases align to TRBD1. The CDR3 region reads CASVSTGTANSPLHF. The DNA reads TGTGCCAGCGTCTCAACCGGGACAGCGAATTCACCCCTCCACTTT.